The T cell receptor beta chain under discussion was sequenced for a study of long-term antiretroviral therapy in people with HIV. The CDR3 spans 15 residues. V lost 5 bases, J lost 5 bases, and 10 bases stayed unmatched. CDR1 LNHDA and CDR2 SQIVND come from the germline V gene (reference sequence). Run at survey level, the immunoSEQ assay was version v3.0. Clones were sequenced by immunoSEQ multiplex PCR, and TCRdb holds only the in-frame ones, with some missing. This table has tens of thousands of clones, 95% appearing once. Sample: unsorted PBMCs, taken 5.3 years after starting antiretroviral therapy. This sequence originates from a man aged 50 or older with HIV. The V gene is TRBV19, the J gene TRBJ2-5; 8 bases align to TRBD2. CDR3 protein: CASSSGTSRAETQYF. The CDR3 DNA reads TGTGCCAGTAGTTCCGGGACTAGTCGGGCGGAGACCCAGTACTTC.